The 20 T cell receptor beta chains listed next were all sequenced from one sample in a study of vaccination effects on CD4 cells after COVID-19. Sequencing followed a ViraFEST assay step that expanded antigen-specific CD4+ T cells with viral peptide pools. Researchers isolated CD4+ T cells once 9 to 11 days of culture had elapsed. Among the vaccine recipients, none had a prior SARS-CoV-2 infection, and nucleocapsid antibodies were negative. The data were produced by immunoSEQ multiplex PCR, yet TCRdb's version contains in-frame clones alone and is incomplete. The sample records roughly 41,000 clones, 65% to 80% being singletons. These TCRs are of unknown antigen specificity. The material sequenced was CD4+ T cells from PBMCs cultured with HCoV-NL63 spike peptides, taken before COVID-19 vaccination. Source of these receptors: a human donor who received a COVID-19 vaccine.

The chain links TRBV19 to TRBJ2-3; 7 bases are a match to TRBD1. The V gene end was trimmed by 4 bases and the J gene end by 2 bases; junction bases not matched to a gene: 3. Germline CDR1 LNHDA, CDR2 SQIVND (reference sequence). CDR3 size: 14 residues. Written as DNA, the CDR3 is TGTGCCAGTAGTACGCAGGGGGTCACAGATACGCAGTATTTT. Its protein is CASSTQGVTDTQYF.

V and J are TRBV5-1 and TRBJ1-2; D is perhaps TRBD1 (6 bases). V lost 2 bases and J 7 bases, leaving 12 bases between the germline ends. CDR1 and CDR2 from the germline V gene are SGHRS and YFSETQ. The CDR3 has 13 amino acids. CDR3 sequence reads: CASSFQGPAGYTF. DNA of the CDR3: TGCGCCAGCAGCTTTCAGGGGCCAGCTGGCTACACCTTC.

Comments on this clone: This CDR3 is also generated by other DNA sequences in the sample. V is TRBV5-5 and J is TRBJ2-5; 11 nucleotides agree with TRBD2. The junction had 6 bases not matched to a gene; V was cut back by 0 bases and J by 5 bases. CDR3 length equals 16 residues. CDR1 and CDR2 from the germline V gene are SGHKS and YYEKEE (reference sequence). This chain's CDR3 is CASSLGLAGGQETQYF. The CDR3 nucleotides read TGTGCCAGCAGCTTGGGGCTAGCGGGGGGTCAGGAGACCCAGTACTTC.

V is TRBV5-4 and J is TRBJ1-2, with D unclear. V lost 4 bases and J 7 bases, leaving 14 bases between the germline ends. Germline V lookup: CDR1 SGHNT, CDR2 YYREEE (reference sequence). The CDR3 totals 13 residues. In nucleotides, the CDR3 is TGTGCCAGCAGCCTCCCAGGTCCCCCTGGCTACACCTTC. It translates to CASSLPGPPGYTF.

This chain uses TRBV12-5 with TRBJ2-1; D assignment may be TRBD1 or TRBD2 (5 bases each). With 6 bases removed from V and 6 bases from J, the gap between germline ends came to 15 bases. Per the germline V gene, CDR1 is LGHNT and CDR2 is FRNRAP. The CDR3 contains 14 residues. CDR3 sequence: CASGRDLPGNEQFF. In nucleotides, the CDR3 is TGTGCTAGTGGCAGGGACCTTCCTGGCAATGAGCAGTTCTTC.

In its sample, this clone was seen a few times. The genes are TRBV19 and TRBJ1-2, with D possibly being TRBD1 (5 bases). This CDR3 has 16 residues. Trimming pared 3 bases from V and 8 bases from J, leaving 22 bases between. Germline V gives CDR1 LNHDA, CDR2 SQIVND (reference sequence). The CDR3 DNA follows: TGTGCCAGTAGTATTGGACGGGACGGACTTAGGTCGGGCTACACCTTC. It specifies CASSIGRDGLRSGYTF.

The CDR3 protein is CASSAWDGENEKLFF. DNA for the CDR3: TGTGCCAGCAGCGCCTGGGACGGCGAGAATGAAAAACTGTTTTTT. V gene TRBV7-2 combines with J gene TRBJ1-4; D might be TRBD1 (5 bases). Germline V gene data show CDR1 as SGHTA and CDR2 as FQGNSA. CDR3 size: 15 residues. With 5 bases removed from V and 5 bases from J, the gap between germline ends came to 15 bases.

The chain carries TRBV5-1 and TRBJ1-4, with TRBD1 as a possible D gene (6 bases). V lost 2 bases and J lost 8, with 13 bases in between. This CDR3 comprises 14 residues. Per germline, CDR1 SGHRS and CDR2 YFSETQ. The CDR3 nucleotides read TGCGCCAGCAGCTTTTCAGGGGAGGTAGAAAAACTGTTTTTT. Protein sequence: CASSFSGEVEKLFF.

DNA for the CDR3: TGTGCCAGCACCTTCCAATTGGAGAATGAGCAGTTCTTC. This gives the protein CASTFQLENEQFF. The chain is built from TRBV2 and TRBJ2-1; D is undetermined. The CDR3 runs 13 residues. Germline V lookup: CDR1 SNHLY, CDR2 FYNNEI. V dropped 7 bases and J dropped 7 bases, with 14 bases sitting between them. The full variable domain, completed using reference TRBV2 and TRBJ2-1, is EPEVTQTPSHQVTQMGQEVILRCVPISNHLYFYWYRQILGQKVEFLVSFYNNEISEKSEIFDDQFSVERPDGSNFTLKIRSTKLEDSAMYFCASTFQLENEQFFGPGTRLTVL.

The chain links TRBV7-2 to TRBJ1-5; D unclear. Germline V lookup: CDR1 SGHTA, CDR2 FQGNSA. The CDR3 has 12 amino acids. V dropped 6 bases and J dropped 1 base, with 4 bases sitting between them. CDR3 coding DNA: TGTGCCAGCAGTCCAAGCAATCAGCCCCAGCATTTT. This translates into CASSPSNQPQHF.

V usage is TRBV6-4 and J usage is TRBJ1-6; a weak D match, TRBD1 (5 bases). There are 13 residues in the CDR3. CDR1 and CDR2 from the germline V gene are MRHNA and SNTAGT. Trimming pared 2 bases from V and 7 bases from J, leaving 6 bases between. The CDR3 bases are TGTGCCAGCAGTGACGGGGGGAATTCACCCCTCCACTTT. Translated, it gives CASSDGGNSPLHF.

This clone was observed a few times. The rearrangement uses TRBV11-2 and TRBJ2-7, with a tentative D call TRBD1 (7 bases). The CDR3 contains 16 residues. The germline V and J ends were trimmed by 5 bases and 0 bases, with 17 bases remaining between them. Germline V lookup: CDR1 SGHAT, CDR2 FQNNGV. The CDR3 is CASSTLRGASSYEQYV. The CDR3 DNA sequence: TGTGCCAGCAGCACCCTCAGGGGGGCCAGCTCCTACGAGCAGTACGTC.

The chain is built from TRBV5-1 and TRBJ2-5, with 8 bases that match TRBD1. The CDR3 sequence is 16 residues long. Germline-derived CDR1 and CDR2 are SGHRS and YFSETQ. J lost 4 bases, V lost 3 bases, and 11 bases had no gene match. CDR3 residues: CASSSNFRGLGETQYF. In DNA form, the CDR3 reads TGCGCCAGCAGCTCTAATTTCAGGGGGCTCGGAGAGACCCAGTACTTC.

The chain joins TRBV11-2 to TRBJ2-5, with 12 bases lining up with TRBD2. With 5 bases clipped from V and 4 bases from J, the junction kept 5 bases outside the gene matches. CDR3 size: 15 residues. Germline loops: CDR1 SGHAT, CDR2 FQNNGV. The CDR3 DNA follows: TGTGCCAGCAGCCGGCTAGCGGGGGGGTTAGAGACCCAGTACTTC. This encodes CASSRLAGGLETQYF.

This clone was seen more than once but under ten times. The chain uses TRBV20-1 and TRBJ1-1; no clear D gene. Trimming removed 6 bases at V and 9 bases at J, with 14 bases between. CDR3 length equals 11 residues. Germline loops: CDR1 DFQATT, CDR2 SNEGSKA (reference sequence). The CDR3 loop is CSALRWDQAFF. In DNA form, the CDR3 reads TGCAGTGCCCTTAGGTGGGATCAAGCTTTCTTT.

This clone was observed a few times. J is TRBJ1-2 and V is TRBV28; 7 bases map to TRBD1. CDR1 and CDR2 (germline): MDHEN, SYDVKM. The ends lost 7 bases at V and 3 bases at J; junction bases unmatched: 8. The CDR3 sequence is 14 residues long. The CDR3 sequence is CASNPRGGDYGYTF. CDR3 sequence (DNA): TGTGCCAGCAACCCCAGGGGGGGTGACTATGGCTACACCTTC.

V and J are TRBV2 and TRBJ1-1; D gene uncertain. Germline V gene lookup returns CDR1 SNHLY and CDR2 FYNNEI. V was pared by 4 bases and J by 3 bases, with 9 bases between. This CDR3 contains 13 residues. The CDR3 DNA reads as TGTGCCAGCAGTGTAACGGAGGACACTGAAGCTTTCTTT. Translated, it gives CASSVTEDTEAFF.

This chain connects TRBV19 to TRBJ1-5; D ambiguous. This CDR3 is built from 12 residues. CDR1 is LNHDA, CDR2 SQIVND, per germline (reference sequence). V lost 8 bases to trimming and J lost 3 bases, with 8 bases between them. CDR3 region: CASSIYNQPQHF. As DNA, the CDR3 is TGTGCCAGTTCCATATACAATCAGCCCCAGCATTTT.

The chain carries TRBV7-2 and TRBJ1-4, with D tentatively TRBD1 (6 bases). CDR3 length: 17 residues. Per the germline V gene, CDR1 is SGHTA and CDR2 is FQGNSA. Trimming stripped 1 base from V and 0 bases from J, with 12 bases between. The CDR3 coding sequence is TGTGCCAGCAGCTTAGGCAGGGGAGTCGCAACTAATGAAAAACTGTTTTTT. Translated: CASSLGRGVATNEKLFF.

The rearrangement links TRBV5-4 to TRBJ1-4; D call uncertain. This CDR3 is built from 12 residues. V lost 4 bases to trimming and J lost 11 bases, with 12 bases between them. CDR1 is SGHNT and CDR2 is YYREEE in the germline V gene (reference sequence). The CDR3 DNA follows: TGTGCCAGCAGCGACGGACGAGCGAAACTGTTTTTT. As protein: CASSDGRAKLFF.